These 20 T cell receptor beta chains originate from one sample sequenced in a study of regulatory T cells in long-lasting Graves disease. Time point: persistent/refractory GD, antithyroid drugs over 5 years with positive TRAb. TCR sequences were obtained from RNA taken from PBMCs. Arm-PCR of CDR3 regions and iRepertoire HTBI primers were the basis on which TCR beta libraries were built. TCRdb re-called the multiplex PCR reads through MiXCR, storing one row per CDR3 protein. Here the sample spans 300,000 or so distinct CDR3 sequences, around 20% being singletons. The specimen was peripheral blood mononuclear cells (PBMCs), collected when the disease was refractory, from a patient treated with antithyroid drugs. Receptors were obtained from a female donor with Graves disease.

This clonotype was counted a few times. The DNA for the CDR3 is TGTGCCATCAGTGACCTCGGTCAGGGGACCGCTAGCACAGATACGCAGTATTTT. This sequence encodes CAISDLGQGTASTDTQYF. This chain links TRBV10-3 with TRBJ2-3; possible D gene TRBD1, 6 bases. This CDR3 region has 18 residues. Germline CDR1 and CDR2: ENHRY and SYGVKD. Between the trimmed V and J ends, which lost 3 bases and 0 bases, there was a span of 19 bases.

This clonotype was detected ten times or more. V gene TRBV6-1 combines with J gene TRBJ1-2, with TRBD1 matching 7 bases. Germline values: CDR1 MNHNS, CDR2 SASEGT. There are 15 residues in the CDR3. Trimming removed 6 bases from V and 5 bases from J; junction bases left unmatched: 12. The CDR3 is CASRSFRRGHYGYTF. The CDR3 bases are TGTGCCAGCAGATCCTTTCGGAGGGGGCATTATGGCTACACCTTC.

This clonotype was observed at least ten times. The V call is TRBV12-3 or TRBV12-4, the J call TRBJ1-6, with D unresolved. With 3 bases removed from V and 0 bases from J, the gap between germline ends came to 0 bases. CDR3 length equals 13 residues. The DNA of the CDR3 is TGTGCCAGCAGTTTCTCCTATAATTCACCCCTCCACTTT. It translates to CASSFSYNSPLHF.

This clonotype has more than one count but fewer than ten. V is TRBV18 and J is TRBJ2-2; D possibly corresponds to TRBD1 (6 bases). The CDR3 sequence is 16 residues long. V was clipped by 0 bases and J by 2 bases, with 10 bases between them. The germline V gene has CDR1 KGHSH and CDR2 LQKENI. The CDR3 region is CASSPPTGKNTGELFF. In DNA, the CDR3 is TGTGCCAGCTCACCACCGACAGGCAAAAACACCGGGGAGCTGTTTTTT.

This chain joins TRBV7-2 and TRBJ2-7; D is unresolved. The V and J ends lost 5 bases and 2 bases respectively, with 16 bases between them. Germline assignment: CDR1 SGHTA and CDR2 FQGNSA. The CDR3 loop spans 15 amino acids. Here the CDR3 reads CASSASPPAAYEQYF. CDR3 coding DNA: TGTGCCAGCAGCGCCTCCCCCCCGGCCGCCTACGAGCAGTACTTC.

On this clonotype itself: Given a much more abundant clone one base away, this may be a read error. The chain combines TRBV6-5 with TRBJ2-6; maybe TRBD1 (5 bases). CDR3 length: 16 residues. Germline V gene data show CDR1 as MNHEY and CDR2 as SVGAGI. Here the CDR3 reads CASSYSGVPGANALTF. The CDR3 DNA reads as TGTGCCAGCAGTTACTCTGGAGTACCTGGGGCCAACGCCCTGACTTTC.

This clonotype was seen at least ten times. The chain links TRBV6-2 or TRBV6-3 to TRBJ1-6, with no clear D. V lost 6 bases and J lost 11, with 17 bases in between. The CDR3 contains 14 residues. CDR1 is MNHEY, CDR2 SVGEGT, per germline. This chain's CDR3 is CASSRTYGIPPLHF. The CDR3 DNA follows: TGTGCCAGCAGCAGGACCTATGGAATTCCACCCCTCCACTTT.

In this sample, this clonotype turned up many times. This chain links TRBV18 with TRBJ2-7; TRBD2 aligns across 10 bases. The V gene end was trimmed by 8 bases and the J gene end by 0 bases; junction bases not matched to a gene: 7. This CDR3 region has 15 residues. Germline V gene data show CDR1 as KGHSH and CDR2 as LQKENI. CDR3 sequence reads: CASSSGTSVSYEQYF. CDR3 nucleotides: TGTGCCAGCAGTTCCGGGACTAGCGTCTCCTACGAGCAGTACTTC.

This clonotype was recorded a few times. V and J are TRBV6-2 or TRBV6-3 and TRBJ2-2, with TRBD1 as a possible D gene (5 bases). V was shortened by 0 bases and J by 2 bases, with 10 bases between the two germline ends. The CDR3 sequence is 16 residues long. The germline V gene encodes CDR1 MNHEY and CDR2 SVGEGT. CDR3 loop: CASSYSPDTNTGELFF. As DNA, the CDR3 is TGTGCCAGCAGTTACTCTCCGGACACTAACACCGGGGAGCTGTTTTTT.

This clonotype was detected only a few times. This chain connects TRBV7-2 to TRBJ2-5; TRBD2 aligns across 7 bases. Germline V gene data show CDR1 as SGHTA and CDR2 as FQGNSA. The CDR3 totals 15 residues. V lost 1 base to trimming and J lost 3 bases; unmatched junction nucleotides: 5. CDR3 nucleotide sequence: TGTGCCAGCAGCTTAGTAGGCGGGAGTGAAGAGACCCAGTACTTC. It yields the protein CASSLVGGSEETQYF. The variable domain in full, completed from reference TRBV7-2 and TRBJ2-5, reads GAGVSQSPSNKVTEKGKDVELRCDPISGHTALYWYRQSLGQGLEFLIYFQGNSAPDKSGLPSDRFSAERTGGSVSTLTIQRTQQEDSAVYLCASSLVGGSEETQYFGPGTRLLVL.

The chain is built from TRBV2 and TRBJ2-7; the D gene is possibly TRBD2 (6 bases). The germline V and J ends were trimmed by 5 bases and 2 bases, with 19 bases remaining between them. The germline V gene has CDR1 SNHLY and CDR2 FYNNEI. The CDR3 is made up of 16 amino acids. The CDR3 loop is CASSPFVSGSTYEQYF. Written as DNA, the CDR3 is TGTGCCAGCAGTCCTTTTGTTAGCGGCAGTACCTACGAGCAGTACTTC.

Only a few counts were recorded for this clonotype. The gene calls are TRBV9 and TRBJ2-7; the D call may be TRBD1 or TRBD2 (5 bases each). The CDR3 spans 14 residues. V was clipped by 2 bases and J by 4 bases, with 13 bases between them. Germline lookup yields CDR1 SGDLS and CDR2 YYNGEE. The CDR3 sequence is CASSVGDGDYEQYF. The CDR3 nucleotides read TGTGCCAGCAGCGTGGGGGACGGGGATTACGAGCAGTACTTC.

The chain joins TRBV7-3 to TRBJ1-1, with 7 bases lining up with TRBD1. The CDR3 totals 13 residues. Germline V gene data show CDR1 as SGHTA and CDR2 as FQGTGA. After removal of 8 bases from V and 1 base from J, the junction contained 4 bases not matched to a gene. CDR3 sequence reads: CASGTESNTEAFF. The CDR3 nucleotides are TGTGCCAGCGGGACAGAGTCGAACACTGAAGCTTTCTTT.

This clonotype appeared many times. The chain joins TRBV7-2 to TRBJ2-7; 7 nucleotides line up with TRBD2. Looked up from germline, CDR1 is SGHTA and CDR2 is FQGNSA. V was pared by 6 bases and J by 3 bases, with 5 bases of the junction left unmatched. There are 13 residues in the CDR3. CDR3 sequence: CASRTGTNYEQYF. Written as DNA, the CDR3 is TGTGCCAGCAGGACCGGGACTAACTACGAGCAGTACTTC. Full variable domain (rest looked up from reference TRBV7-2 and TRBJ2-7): GAGVSQSPSNKVTEKGKDVELRCDPISGHTALYWYRQSLGQGLEFLIYFQGNSAPDKSGLPSDRFSAERTGGSVSTLTIQRTQQEDSAVYLCASRTGTNYEQYFGPGTRLTVT.

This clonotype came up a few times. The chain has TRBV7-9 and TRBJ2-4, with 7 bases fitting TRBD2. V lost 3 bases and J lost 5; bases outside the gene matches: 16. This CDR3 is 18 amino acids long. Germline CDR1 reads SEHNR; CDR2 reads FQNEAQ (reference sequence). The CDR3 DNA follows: TGTGCCAGCAGCTTTAACGATATCGGGGCGGGAGTTCAAAACATTCAGTACTTC. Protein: CASSFNDIGAGVQNIQYF.

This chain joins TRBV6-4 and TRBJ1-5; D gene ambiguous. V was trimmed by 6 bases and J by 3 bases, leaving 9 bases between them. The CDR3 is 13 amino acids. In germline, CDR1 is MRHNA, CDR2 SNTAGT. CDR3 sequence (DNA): TGTGCCAGCAGCAAAGAGGACAATCAGCCCCAGCATTTT. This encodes CASSKEDNQPQHF.

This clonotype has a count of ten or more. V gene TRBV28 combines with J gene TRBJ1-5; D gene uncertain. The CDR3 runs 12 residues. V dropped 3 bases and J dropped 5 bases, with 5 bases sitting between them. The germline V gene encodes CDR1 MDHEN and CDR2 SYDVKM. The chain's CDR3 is CASSFVDQPQHF. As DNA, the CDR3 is TGTGCCAGCAGTTTCGTCGATCAGCCCCAGCATTTT.

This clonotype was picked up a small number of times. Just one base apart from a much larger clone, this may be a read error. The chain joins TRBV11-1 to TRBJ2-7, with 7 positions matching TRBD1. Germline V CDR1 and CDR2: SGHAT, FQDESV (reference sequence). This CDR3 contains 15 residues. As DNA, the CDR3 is TGTGCCGGCAGCTTAGCAAGGGGGCACCCCTACGAGCAGTACTTC. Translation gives CAGSLARGHPYEQYF.

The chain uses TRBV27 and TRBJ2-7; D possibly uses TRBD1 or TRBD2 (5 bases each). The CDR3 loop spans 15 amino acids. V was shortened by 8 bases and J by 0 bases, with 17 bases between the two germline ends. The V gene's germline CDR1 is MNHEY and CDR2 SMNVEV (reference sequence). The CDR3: CASSRTGRPSYEQYF. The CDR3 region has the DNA TGTGCCAGCTCCCGGACGGGGCGCCCCTCCTACGAGCAGTACTTC.

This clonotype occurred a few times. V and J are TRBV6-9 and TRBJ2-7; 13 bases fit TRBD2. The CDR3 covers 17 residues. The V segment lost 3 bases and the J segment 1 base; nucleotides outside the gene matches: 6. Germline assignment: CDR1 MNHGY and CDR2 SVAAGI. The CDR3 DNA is TGTGCCAGCAGTTACCCGGGACTAGCGGGGCATTCCTACGAGCAGTACTTC. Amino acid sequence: CASSYPGLAGHSYEQYF.